A selection of T cell receptor beta chains follows, all from one sample in a study of shared clonotypes between healthy human individuals. Method: immunoSEQ multiplex PCR; TCRdb's copy keeps in-frame clones and lacks some. The sample lists 2 million to 2.5 million clones; around 95% were seen once. The sequenced sample was naive CD4+ T cells sorted from blood. The receptors stem from a man younger than 35 in good health. CDR3s include the opening cysteine and the closing phenylalanine or tryptophan. D genes are given only for firm matches. Only some rows state a clone size, as once, few, many or a class for expanded clones.

J: TRBJ1-2
V: TRBV19
size: .
D: .
CDR3: CASSIYRAGQNYGYTF
DNA: TGTGCCAGTAGTATATATAGGGCTGGACAGAACTATGGCTACACCTTC

J: TRBJ2-4
V: TRBV6-6
size: .
D: TRBD2
CDR3: CASSYGLAGGGFRYF
DNA: TGTGCCAGCAGTTATGGGCTAGCGGGGGGCGGTTTCAGGTACTTC

J: TRBJ1-2
V: TRBV12-1
size: once
D: .
CDR3: CASSPWGPLRDGYTF
DNA: TGTGCCAGCAGCCCCTGGGGCCCCCTACGGGATGGCTACACCTTC

J: TRBJ1-2
V: TRBV14
size: few
D: .
CDR3: CASSQEGHGWNYGYTF
DNA: TGTGCCAGCAGCCAAGAGGGGCACGGTTGGAACTATGGCTACACCTTC

J: TRBJ2-7
V: TRBV7-2
size: .
D: .
CDR3: CASSLQGYEQYF
DNA: TGTGCCAGCAGCTTACAGGGATACGAGCAGTACTTC

J: TRBJ1-5
V: TRBV6-1
size: .
D: .
CDR3: CASSFWDYSNQPQHF
DNA: TGTGCCAGCAGTTTCTGGGATTATAGCAATCAGCCCCAGCATTTT

J: TRBJ2-4
V: TRBV2
size: .
D: .
CDR3: CASRGLRAKNIQYF
DNA: TGTGCCAGCAGGGGTCTCCGGGCCAAAAACATTCAGTACTTC

J: TRBJ2-2
V: TRBV7-9
size: .
D: .
CDR3: CASSFQTGELFF
DNA: TGTGCCAGCAGCTTCCAGACCGGGGAGCTGTTTTTT

J: TRBJ1-6
V: TRBV21-1
size: .
D: .
CDR3: CASRTGTDYNSPLHF
DNA: TGTGCCAGCAGGACTGGGACCGATTATAATTCACCCCTCCACTTT

J: TRBJ2-7
V: TRBV2
size: .
D: .
CDR3: CASSGTSGGYEQYF
DNA: TGTGCCAGCAGTGGGACCTCCGGGGGCTACGAGCAGTACTTC

J: TRBJ1-4
V: TRBV6-6
size: .
D: .
CDR3: CASSRGGGNAEKLFF
DNA: TGTGCCAGCAGCCGTGGGGGCGGAAACGCTGAAAAACTGTTTTTT

J: TRBJ1-2
V: TRBV30
size: .
D: TRBD1
CDR3: CAWARTGRGYTF
DNA: TGTGCCTGGGCAAGGACAGGAAGGGGCTACACCTTC

J: TRBJ1-6
V: TRBV28
size: .
D: TRBD1
CDR3: CASQLQQGSSSYNSPLHF
DNA: TGTGCCAGTCAACTCCAACAGGGGTCGAGCTCCTATAATTCACCCCTCCACTTT

J: TRBJ2-2
V: TRBV11-3
size: .
D: TRBD1
CDR3: CASSQRQGSTGELFF
DNA: TGTGCCAGCAGCCAAAGACAGGGTAGCACCGGGGAGCTGTTTTTT